These 3 T cell receptor beta chains were all obtained from the same sample, sequenced in a study of STAT5B mutations in CD4+ large granular lymphocyte leukemia. The data were produced by immunoSEQ multiplex PCR, yet TCRdb's version contains in-frame clones alone and is incomplete. Seen here are under 55,000 clones, 65% to 90% observed once, and the top ten hold about 2.5%. The sequencing input was CD4+ T cells from blood buffy coats. All receptors derive from a human donor in good health.

This clone was counted only a few times. The chain joins TRBV5-1 to TRBJ2-5; no definite D call. Germline V lookup: CDR1 SGHRS, CDR2 YFSETQ. The ends were cut back, 3 bases at V and 4 bases at J, with 7 bases in the middle. The CDR3 is 12 amino acids. The CDR3 is CASSSSRETQYF. The DNA for the CDR3 is TGCGCCAGCAGCTCATCTCGAGAGACCCAGTACTTC.

The rearrangement uses TRBV6-1 and TRBJ1-1, with D unclear. V lost 7 bases to trimming and J lost 3 bases, with 18 bases between them. Germline V gene lookup returns CDR1 MNHNS and CDR2 SASEGT. This CDR3 has 15 residues. The CDR3 sequence is CASKITTLRDTEAFF. CDR3 nucleotide sequence: TGTGCCAGCAAGATTACGACCCTACGGGACACTGAAGCTTTCTTT.

The chain carries TRBV28 and TRBJ1-2; 9 nucleotides line up with TRBD1. Germline-derived CDR1 and CDR2 are MDHEN and SYDVKM. Losses at the gene ends were 7 bases for V and 14 bases for J; bases not matched to a gene: 11. This CDR3 spans 12 amino acids. The CDR3: CASTILQGAKTF. The CDR3, as DNA: TGTGCCAGCACCATTTTACAGGGGGCAAAAACCTTC.